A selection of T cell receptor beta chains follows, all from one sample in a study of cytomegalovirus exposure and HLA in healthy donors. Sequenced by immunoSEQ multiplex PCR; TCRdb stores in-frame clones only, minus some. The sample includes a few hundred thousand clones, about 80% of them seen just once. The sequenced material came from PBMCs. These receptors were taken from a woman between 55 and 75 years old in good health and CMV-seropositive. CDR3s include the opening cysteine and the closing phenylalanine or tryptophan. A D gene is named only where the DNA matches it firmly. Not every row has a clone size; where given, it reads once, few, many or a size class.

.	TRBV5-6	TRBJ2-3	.	CASSLPGSDTQYF	TGTGCCAGCAGCTTGCCGGGTTCAGATACGCAGTATTTT
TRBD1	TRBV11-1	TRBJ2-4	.	CASTPTGGDKNIQYF	TGTGCCAGCACCCCGACAGGGGGCGACAAAAACATTCAGTACTTC
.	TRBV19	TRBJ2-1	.	CASSSSGGSEQFF	TGTGCCAGTAGTTCCTCAGGGGGGTCCGAGCAGTTCTTC
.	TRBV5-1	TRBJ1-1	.	CASSLTQMNTEAFF	TGCGCCAGCAGCTTGACACAGATGAACACTGAAGCTTTCTTT
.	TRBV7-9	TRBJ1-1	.	CSSRRGINTEAFF	TGTTCCTCAAGAAGAGGGATCAACACTGAAGCTTTCTTT
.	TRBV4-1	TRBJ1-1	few	CASSQTSNMNTEAFF	TGCGCCAGCAGCCAAACCAGTAACATGAACACTGAAGCTTTCTTT
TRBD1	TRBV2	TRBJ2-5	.	CASSWTGEETQYF	TGTGCCAGCAGCTGGACAGGGGAAGAGACCCAGTACTTC
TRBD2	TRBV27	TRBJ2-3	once	CASSKGLAGGIDTQYF	TGTGCCAGCAGCAAGGGACTAGCGGGAGGGATAGATACGCAGTATTTT
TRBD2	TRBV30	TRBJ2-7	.	CAWRLGPSGSGEQYF	TGTGCCTGGCGCCTGGGGCCTAGCGGGAGCGGAGAGCAGTACTTC
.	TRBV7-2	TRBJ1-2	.	CASSLGAGTKEGYTF	TGTGCCAGCAGCTTAGGGGCCGGGACTAAGGAAGGCTACACCTTC
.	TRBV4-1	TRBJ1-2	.	CASSQVIGQITLPF	TGCGCCAGCAGCCAAGTTATAGGACAGATAACTTTACCCTTC
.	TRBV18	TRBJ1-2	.	CATPLGGNYGYTF	TGTGCCACCCCCCTTGGGGGGAACTATGGCTACACCTTC
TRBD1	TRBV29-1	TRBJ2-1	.	CSVGQGFGYEQFF	TGCAGCGTTGGACAGGGATTCGGATATGAGCAGTTCTTC
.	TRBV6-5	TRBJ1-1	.	CATSTGMRTEAFF	TGTGCCACCTCGACGGGGATGAGGACTGAAGCTTTCTTT
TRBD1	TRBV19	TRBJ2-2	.	CASSMRDRGELFF	TGTGCCAGTAGTATGAGGGACAGAGGGGAGCTGTTTTTT
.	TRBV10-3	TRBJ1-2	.	CAISELIHRAAGGYTF	TGTGCCATCAGTGAGTTGATTCACAGGGCAGCAGGGGGCTACACCTTC
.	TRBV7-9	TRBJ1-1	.	CSWGGNTEAFF	TGTTCCTGGGGGGGGAACACTGAAGCTTTCTTT
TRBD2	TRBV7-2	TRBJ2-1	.	CATRGGGRVFNEQFF	TGTGCGACCAGGGGTGGCGGGAGGGTTTTCAATGAGCAGTTCTTC
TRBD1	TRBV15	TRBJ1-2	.	CATSREKDRNYGYTF	TGTGCCACCAGCAGGGAAAAGGACAGGAACTATGGCTACACCTTC
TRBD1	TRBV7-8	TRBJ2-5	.	CASSLAGGQGWQETQYF	TGTGCCAGCAGCTTAGCGGGGGGACAGGGGTGGCAAGAGACCCAGTACTTC
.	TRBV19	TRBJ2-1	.	CASSTLDLEQFF	TGTGCCAGTAGTACCCTAGACCTGGAGCAGTTCTTC
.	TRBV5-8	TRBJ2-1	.	CASSLEQGDNEQFF	TGTGCCAGCAGCTTGGAACAGGGAGATAATGAGCAGTTCTTC
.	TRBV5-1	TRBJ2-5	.	CASSGAGRGLTQYF	TGCGCCAGCAGTGGGGCTGGCAGGGGTTTGACCCAGTACTTC
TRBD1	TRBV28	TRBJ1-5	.	CASSPDRDNQPQHF	TGTGCCAGCAGTCCCGACAGGGACAATCAGCCCCAGCATTTT
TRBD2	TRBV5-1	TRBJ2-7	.	CASRSTYIKRERSYEQYF	TGCGCCAGCAGATCAACCTACATAAAGCGGGAGCGATCCTACGAGCAGTACTTC
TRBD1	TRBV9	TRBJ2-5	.	CASSVTGGQETQYF	TGTGCCAGCAGCGTGACAGGGGGCCAAGAGACCCAGTACTTC
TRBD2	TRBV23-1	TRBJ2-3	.	CASPQGTSGMTDTQYF	TGCGCCAGCCCCCAAGGGACTAGCGGGATGACAGATACGCAGTATTTT
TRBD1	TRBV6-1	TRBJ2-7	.	CAIYPGTGGGVF	TGTGCCATTTATCCCGGGACAGGTGGCGGGGTCTTC
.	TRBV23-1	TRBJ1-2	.	CASATSREGGLYGYTF	TGCGCCAGCGCAACTTCCAGGGAGGGAGGGCTCTATGGCTACACCTTC
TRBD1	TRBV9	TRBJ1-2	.	CASSMPTGDYSGYTF	TGTGCCAGCAGCATGCCGACAGGGGACTATTCTGGCTACACCTTC
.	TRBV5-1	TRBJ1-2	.	CASSPEVGRPLNYGYTF	TGCGCCAGCAGCCCGGAGGTCGGCAGACCCTTAAACTATGGCTACACCTTC
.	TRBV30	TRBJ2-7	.	CAWSRGAGEQYF	TGTGCCTGGAGCCGGGGGGCTGGCGAGCAGTACTTC
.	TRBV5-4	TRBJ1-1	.	CASSSVGRLNTEAFF	TGTGCCAGCAGCTCGGTGGGCAGGCTGAACACTGAAGCTTTCTTT
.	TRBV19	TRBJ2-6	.	CASTAGANVLTF	TGTGCCAGTACAGCTGGGGCCAACGTCCTGACTTTC
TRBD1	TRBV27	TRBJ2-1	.	CASIPRQGERSEQFF	TGTGCCAGCATCCCCCGACAGGGTGAGAGGAGTGAGCAGTTCTTC
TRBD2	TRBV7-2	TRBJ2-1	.	CASSLDRGSYNEQFF	TGTGCCAGCAGCTTGGATCGCGGGAGCTACAATGAGCAGTTCTTC
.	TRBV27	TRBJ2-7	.	CASSFRVGEQYF	TGTGCCAGCAGTTTCAGGGTGGGGGAGCAGTACTTC
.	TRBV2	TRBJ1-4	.	CASMGGITTNEKLFF	TGTGCCAGCATGGGGGGGATTACAACTAATGAAAAACTGTTTTTT
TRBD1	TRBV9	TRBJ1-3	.	CASSVRGGKGLSGNTIYF	TGTGCCAGCAGCGTGAGAGGGGGCAAGGGCCTCTCTGGAAACACCATATATTTT
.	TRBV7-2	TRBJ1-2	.	CASSLEPGIYGYTF	TGTGCCAGCAGCTTAGAACCCGGGATCTATGGCTACACCTTC
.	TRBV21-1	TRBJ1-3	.	CASSKVDIIAGNTIYF	TGTGCCAGCAGCAAAGTAGATATCATTGCGGGAAACACCATATATTTT
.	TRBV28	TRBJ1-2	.	CASSILDRNYGYTF	TGTGCCAGCAGTATCCTTGACAGGAACTATGGCTACACCTTC
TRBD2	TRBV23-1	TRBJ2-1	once	CASSREAPGNEQFF	TGCGCCAGCAGCCGGGAGGCCCCAGGGAATGAGCAGTTCTTC
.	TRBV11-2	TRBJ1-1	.	CASSLDRNTEAFF	TGTGCCAGCAGCTTAGACAGAAACACTGAAGCTTTCTTT
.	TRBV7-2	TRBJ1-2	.	CASSVAGLNYGYTF	TGTGCCAGCAGTGTGGCAGGACTCAACTATGGCTACACCTTC
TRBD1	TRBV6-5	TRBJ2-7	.	CASSYTRTGMFHEQYF	TGTGCCAGCAGTTACACCAGGACAGGGATGTTCCACGAGCAGTACTTC